These T cell receptor beta chains were read from a single sample in a study of blood T cell repertoires in COVID-19. TCRdb keeps only in-frame clones here, not all; method: immunoSEQ multiplex PCR. The sample carries 65,000 to 90,000 clones, roughly 85% recorded once. The source material was peripheral blood. Receptors originate from a young man with acute or convalescent COVID-19. The CDR3 runs from the conserved cysteine through the conserved F or W.

J: TRBJ2-2; V: TRBV7-8; CDR3: CASSLAGGIGELFF
J: TRBJ2-3; V: TRBV7-9; CDR3: CASSSGLVTDTQYF
J: TRBJ2-2; V: TRBV7-9; CDR3: CASSLGLTMAGELFF
J: TRBJ2-3; V: TRBV24-1; CDR3: CATSDRRTDTQYF
J: TRBJ2-5; V: TRBV30; CDR3: CAWSTTARGTQYF
J: TRBJ2-1; V: TRBV2; CDR3: CASRGLGYNEQFF
J: TRBJ1-1; V: TRBV4-3; CDR3: CASSQNGYGTLNTEAFF
J: TRBJ1-5; V: TRBV7-8; CDR3: CASSLRDRGSQPQHF
J: TRBJ2-1; V: TRBV27; CDR3: CASSWGLAGLNEQFF
J: TRBJ2-1; V: TRBV7-3; CDR3: CASSVTSGAQFF
J: TRBJ2-1; V: TRBV30; CDR3: CAWSVVRGQQFF
J: TRBJ1-4; V: TRBV13; CDR3: CASSFGGQGENEKLFF
J: TRBJ2-2; V: TRBV7-9; CDR3: CASSSFEAGGRFTGELFF
J: TRBJ2-5; V: TRBV11-2; CDR3: CASSSGTGGETQYF
J: TRBJ1-3; V: TRBV12-3/TRBV12-4; CDR3: CASTPLRNTIYF
J: TRBJ2-2; V: TRBV10-2; CDR3: CASSGPGLENTGELFF
J: TRBJ1-1; V: TRBV28; CDR3: CASSFGGLTEAFF
J: TRBJ2-1; V: TRBV7-9; CDR3: CASSLGVAGGFEQFF
J: TRBJ2-5; V: TRBV6-5; CDR3: CASRRSGGRQETQYF
J: TRBJ2-3; V: TRBV9; CDR3: CASSGGGYTDTQYF
J: TRBJ2-3; V: TRBV10-1; CDR3: CASSVTSLDTQYF
J: TRBJ2-7; V: TRBV24-1; CDR3: CATGPYSYEQYF
J: TRBJ1-3; V: TRBV6-1; CDR3: CASSEKTGDDGGNTIYF
J: TRBJ1-2; V: TRBV5-1; CDR3: CASSLDRGPYGYTF
J: TRBJ1-2; V: TRBV9; CDR3: CASSPRTGRYGYTF
J: TRBJ2-5; V: TRBV5-1; CDR3: CASSLGGIAGGETQYF
J: TRBJ2-3; V: TRBV27; CDR3: CASSLGTTSTDTQYF
J: TRBJ1-1; V: TRBV7-6; CDR3: CASSSSAEPNTEAFF
J: TRBJ1-1; V: TRBV19; CDR3: CASSIDQPGSEAFF
J: TRBJ1-1; V: TRBV9; CDR3: CASSVAAGNTEAFF
J: TRBJ1-6; V: TRBV5-4; CDR3: CASSFWTGKNSPLHF
J: TRBJ2-4; V: TRBV7-9; CDR3: CASSFGQGGNIQYF
J: TRBJ2-5; V: TRBV7-9; CDR3: CASSLSLGGQETQYF
J: TRBJ2-1; V: TRBV19; CDR3: CASKGLAGDYNEQFF
J: TRBJ1-1; V: TRBV4-2; CDR3: CASSQERQEAFF
J: TRBJ2-1; V: TRBV30; CDR3: CAWRPGQGVYNEQFF
J: TRBJ2-2; V: TRBV11-2; CDR3: CASRRTGELFF
J: TRBJ1-6; V: TRBV3-1/TRBV3-2; CDR3: CASSPGRGNSPLHF